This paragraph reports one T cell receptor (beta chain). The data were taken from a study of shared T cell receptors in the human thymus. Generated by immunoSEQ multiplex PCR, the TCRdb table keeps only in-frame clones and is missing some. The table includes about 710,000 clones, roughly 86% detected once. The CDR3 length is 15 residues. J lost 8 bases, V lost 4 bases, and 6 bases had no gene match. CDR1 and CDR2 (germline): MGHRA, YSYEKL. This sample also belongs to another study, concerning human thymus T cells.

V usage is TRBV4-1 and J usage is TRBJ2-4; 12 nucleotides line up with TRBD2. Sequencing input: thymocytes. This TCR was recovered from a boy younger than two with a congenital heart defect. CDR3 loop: CASSLRLAGADIQYF. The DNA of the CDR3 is TGCGCCAGCAGCCTACGACTAGCGGGAGCCGACATTCAGTACTTC.